This TCR beta chain was documented in a study of blood T cell repertoires in COVID-19 (dated by TCRdb to 2018 to 2020). General notes on the study: The collaborator samples originated in the United States, Italy and Spain and spanned the acute and convalescent phases of COVID-19. The material from the prospective study consisted of cDNA or gDNA derived from T cells, B-cell-depleted T cells, or PBMCs. The dataset comprised deeply sampled blood TCRbeta repertoires from subjects exposed to, actively infected with, or recovered from COVID-19. The repertoires were made available in a free public database intended to serve as a resource for research on the immune response to SARS-CoV-2. Samples came from the ongoing ImmuneRACE study (first 160 participants) plus 1,254 subjects from 6 global collaborators. A de-identified subject ID, COVID-19 status, age in years and sex were almost always included in the sample metadata. HLA class I and class II types, where available, came from metadata supplied by the sample provider rather than from assay-based typing.

This clone turned up a few times. The antigen it recognizes is unknown. No clone much larger than this one lies a single base away; base qualities are absent. TCRbeta CDR3 regions were amplified from genomic DNA by means of the immunoSEQ Assay, a bias-controlled multiplex PCR. As for how the authors treated the data: The number of nucleated cells in each sample was estimated by amplification of reference gene primers within the assay. To quantify the absolute abundance of each unique TCRbeta CDR3 rearrangement, sequence reads were collapsed and filtered. For each sample, productive Simpson clonality was calculated as the square root of Simpson's diversity index over productive rearrangements. As stored in TCRdb, this immuneACCESS dataset retains in-frame rearrangements with V and J assigned. A fraction of the clones does not appear; measured against another copy, unresolved V genes explain less than half of the discrepancy, and the remainder lacks a known reason. For V, J and clone size, that table is used; D and trimming come from the DNA. Across this sample there are 250,000 to 350,000 clones, with around 90% seen only once. The ten largest clones capture around 1% of the sample.

Participants in the prospective study were enrolled through a virtual design, were aged roughly 18 to 100 years, and lived in roughly 24 United States geographic areas. To assign participants to cohorts, the prospective study relied on clinical history that participants themselves reported in a screening survey and a study questionnaire. For ImmuneRACE Cohort 3, a participant was defined as recovered based on two consecutive negative NP/OP PCR tests, clearance by a healthcare professional, or resolution of symptoms. Mobile phlebotomists in the prospective study collected whole blood, serum and a nasopharyngeal or oropharyngeal swab from every participant. Prospective study participants could optionally give additional blood draws and questionnaires over an approximately 2-month period. Before DNA extraction, blood samples from the prospective study were shipped at room temperature or frozen. Results the study describes overall, beyond this receptor: The quantity of clinical and demographic metadata differed by source and by participant and was supplied without curation.

This clonotype was sampled from a woman aged 30 to 39 who had recovered from COVID-19. The sample comprised PBMCs or T cells enriched from blood (not recorded which).

The CDR3 is CASSDYLGLYPNTEAFF. DNA sequence: TGTGCCAGCAGTGATTATTTGGGGCTATACCCGAACACTGAAGCTTTCTTT. The rearrangement joined TRBV6-1 to TRBJ1-1; a tentative D call is TRBD1 (5 bases match). CDR1 MNHNS and CDR2 SASEGT are derived from the germline V gene. V and J are truncated by 3 bases and 1 base respectively, leaving an intervening sequence of 18 bases. Inclusive of the bounding cysteine and phenylalanine, the CDR3 is 17 residues long. Solely the CDR3 DNA is kept, with 51 bases framed from the first base.